The rows below give T cell receptor beta chains drawn from one sample of a study of control samples from healthy donors and cancer patients. The data were produced by immunoSEQ multiplex PCR, yet TCRdb's version contains in-frame clones alone and is incomplete. The repertoire holds tens of thousands of clones, with 70% to 80% as singletons. The sample was PBMCs. Every receptor here comes from a man aged 60 to 75 with head and neck cancer. The conserved cysteine and the conserved F or W are not part of the CDR3 here.

J	V	CDR3
TRBJ1-1	TRBV19	ASRDPIRGGTEAF
TRBJ1-2	TRBV2	ASSVQGQGAPGGYT
TRBJ1-2	TRBV10-3	AITGDPSYGYT
TRBJ2-5	TRBV28	ASGLAGGWETQY
TRBJ1-4	TRBV11-2	ASSLAGDDEKLF
TRBJ2-5	TRBV2	ASVAGGETQY
TRBJ2-1	TRBV19	ASSIPPYNEQF
TRBJ2-7	TRBV6-5	ASSTGLAGVNEQY
TRBJ2-1	TRBV5-1	ASAKDGSSYNEQF
TRBJ1-1	TRBV7-9	ASSLRGLSVTEAF
TRBJ2-4	TRBV28	ASSTGLAKNIQY
TRBJ2-1	TRBV7-8	ASSFRQVFNEQF
TRBJ1-2	TRBV6-4	ASSWRGGYT
TRBJ1-4	TRBV3-1/TRBV3-2	ASSQQQGANEKLF
TRBJ1-2	TRBV6-2/TRBV6-3	ASSYSVQGYGYT
TRBJ2-2	TRBV7-6	ASRPGTNLNTGELF
TRBJ1-4	TRBV15	ATSRGWDNGNEKLF
TRBJ2-3	TRBV11-2	ASSLQIASTDTQY
TRBJ2-2	TRBV9	ASSVETNTGELF
TRBJ2-7	TRBV6-6	ASRLGLARSYEQY
TRBJ2-7	TRBV5-1	ASSKSGRTSSYEQY
TRBJ2-1	TRBV4-3	ASSQGRHVLGQGNEQF
TRBJ1-4	TRBV6-5	ASSPDRGLEKLF
TRBJ2-7	TRBV7-8	AGGSRVFTYSEPYEQY
TRBJ2-7	TRBV19	ASSMAVGSEQY
TRBJ2-1	TRBV18	ASSPPSGRGYNEQF
TRBJ2-5	TRBV2	AAEGGDRTSETQY
TRBJ1-1	TRBV5-1	ASIGDFGGTEAF
TRBJ1-1	TRBV6-2/TRBV6-3	ASSLTEGYTEAF
TRBJ1-2	TRBV5-6	ASSLDPIGYT